These 9 T cell receptor beta chains were all obtained from the same sample, sequenced in a study of CD8 T cells in ankylosing spondylitis. TCRdb ran MiXCR on the 5' RACE reads and lists one entry per CDR3 protein. The sample contains about 220,000 distinct CDR3 sequences, about 10% of which appear only once. The sequenced material came from blood, either unsorted or a sorted T cell fraction (not recorded which). These receptors all stem from a male donor with ankylosing spondylitis or in good health (not recorded which).

The sample holds many counts of this clonotype. V gene TRBV7-8 combines with J gene TRBJ2-5; no reliable D call. Trimming stripped 3 bases from V and 9 bases from J, with 11 bases between. The CDR3 length is 12 residues. CDR1 and CDR2 from the germline V gene are SGHVS and FQNEAQ. CDR3 residues: CASSFAESAQYF. The CDR3 DNA is TGTGCCAGCAGCTTCGCGGAGTCCGCCCAGTACTTC.

This chain uses TRBV11-2 with TRBJ1-4; 10 bases align to TRBD1. The CDR3 runs 19 residues. Losses at the gene ends were 5 bases for V and 5 bases for J; bases not matched to a gene: 17. CDR1 SGHAT and CDR2 FQNNGV come from the germline V gene. The CDR3 sequence: CASSPSLDRGQVENEKLFF. The CDR3 DNA reads TGTGCCAGCAGCCCCTCCCTAGACAGGGGGCAGGTGGAGAATGAAAAACTGTTTTTT. Drawing the rest from reference TRBV11-2 and TRBJ1-4, the complete variable domain is EAGVAQSPRYKIIEKRQSVAFWCNPISGHATLYWYQQILGQGPKLLIQFQNNGVVDDSQLPKDRFSAERLKGVDSTLKIQPAKLEDSAVYLCASSPSLDRGQVENEKLFFGSGTQLSVL.

On this clonotype: A single base separates this from a much larger clone, so it may be a read error. The chain links TRBV20-1 to TRBJ2-5, with a possible D match to TRBD2 (5 bases). From germline, CDR1 is DFQATT and CDR2 SNEGSKA (reference sequence). The CDR3 extends over 14 amino acids. Deletions cut 1 base from V and 7 bases from J, with 16 bases between. The DNA for the CDR3 is TGCAGTGCTAGAGTTGCGGGTTTGGGAGTGACCCAGTACTTC. Its translation is CSARVAGLGVTQYF.

This clonotype was observed at least ten times. The chain has TRBV24-1 and TRBJ2-7, with TRBD1 identical over 8 bases. With 6 bases clipped from V and 3 bases from J, the junction kept 0 bases outside the gene matches. The CDR3 is 12 residues long. Germline-derived CDR1 and CDR2 are KGHDR and SFDVKD. CDR3 DNA sequence: TGTGCCACCAGTACAGGGGGCTACGAGCAGTACTTC. It specifies CATSTGGYEQYF.

The count of this clonotype is one. A much larger clonotype is one base distant, so this may be a read error. Lacking the conserved final phenylalanine or tryptophan, this CDR3 likely reflects a read error. The chain has TRBV5-1 and TRBJ2-3, with a possible D match to TRBD2 (6 bases). V lost 4 bases and J 2 bases, leaving 20 bases between the germline ends. The CDR3 length is 17 residues. CDR1 and CDR2 (germline): SGHRS, YFSETQ. The CDR3 loop reads CASSLQPLRGTTDTQYL. CDR3 DNA: TGCGCCAGCAGCCTCCAACCCCTCCGGGGGACCACAGATACGCAGTATTTA.

This clonotype came up many times. The chain carries TRBV27 and TRBJ2-7, with 7 bases aligning to TRBD1. Germline CDR1 reads MNHEY; CDR2 reads SMNVEV (reference sequence). The V gene end was trimmed by 7 bases and the J gene end by 2 bases; junction bases not matched to a gene: 2. CDR3 length: 12 amino acids. Written as DNA, the CDR3 is TGTGCCAGCAAGGGGGCTCCCTACGAGCAGTACTTC. As protein: CASKGAPYEQYF.

The chain has TRBV7-9 and TRBJ1-2, with D tentatively TRBD1 (5 bases). V was trimmed by 5 bases and J by 4 bases, leaving 17 bases between them. Germline CDR1 reads SEHNR; CDR2 reads FQNEAQ (reference sequence). The CDR3 is made up of 15 amino acids. Written as DNA, the CDR3 is TGTGCCAGCAGCGCCCGAGTCGGGGGTGGCTATGGCTACACCTTC. It is translated as CASSARVGGGYGYTF.

This clonotype occurred many times. This chain uses TRBV5-6 with TRBJ1-4; a possible D gene is TRBD1 (6 bases). The CDR3 is 16 amino acids. Trimming cost V 3 bases and J 1 base, with 13 bases left between them. Germline CDR1 SGHDT, CDR2 YYEEEE. The CDR3: CASSSTGGVTNEKLFF. As DNA, the CDR3 is TGTGCCAGCAGCTCGACAGGAGGAGTAACTAATGAAAAACTGTTTTTT.

This clonotype was found a few times. CDR3 nucleotides: TGTGCCAGCAGTTACTCAACCAATGAGCAGTTCTTC. It is translated as CASSYSTNEQFF. The J gene is TRBJ2-1, the V gene TRBV6-5; D gene uncertain. The length of the CDR3 is 12 residues. Trimming took 0 bases from V and 6 from J, leaving 3 bases between them. Germline values: CDR1 MNHEY, CDR2 SVGAGI.